These T cell receptor beta chains were read from a single sample in a study of graft-versus-host responses after intestinal transplantation. Clones were read by immunoSEQ multiplex PCR, and TCRdb kept only the in-frame ones, dropping some. The sample records approximately 97,000 clones, approximately 90% being singletons. These receptors have no known antigen. Here the sequenced sample was unstimulated CD8+ T cells sorted from spleen or lymph node cells, taken before transplant. The receptors derive from a human donor who was the organ donor for an intestinal transplant. Each CDR3 is given with its conserved first and last residue. The order of the fields is clone size, J gene, D gene, V gene, CDR3 DNA, CDR3 protein. A D gene is named only where the DNA matches it firmly. Where a row states a size, it is once, few, many or the class of an expanded clone; other rows omit it.

abundance: .
j_gene: TRBJ2-1
d_gene: TRBD2
v_gene: TRBV2
CDR3nt: TGTGCCAGCAGTGATCCCGGGACAGCGGCTCCGGGACTAGCGGGAGGGGGGAATGAGCAGTTCTTC
CDR3aa: CASSDPGTAAPGLAGGGNEQFF

abundance: .
j_gene: TRBJ2-7
d_gene: .
v_gene: TRBV11-2
CDR3nt: TGTGCCAGCAGCCCTAGTACCTACGAGCAGTACTTC
CDR3aa: CASSPSTYEQYF

abundance: .
j_gene: TRBJ2-3
d_gene: .
v_gene: TRBV11-1
CDR3nt: TGTGCCAGCACCGCCTGGGAGGCAGATACGCAGTATTTT
CDR3aa: CASTAWEADTQYF

abundance: .
j_gene: TRBJ1-1
d_gene: TRBD1
v_gene: TRBV7-6
CDR3nt: TGTGCCAGCAGCTCAGCCGGGACAGGGATTAATGAAGCTTTCTTT
CDR3aa: CASSSAGTGINEAFF

abundance: once
j_gene: TRBJ2-1
d_gene: TRBD1
v_gene: TRBV7-9
CDR3nt: TGTGCCAGCAGCTTAGCCCGGGACAGGGGTCGGTTCGGGCAGTTCTTC
CDR3aa: CASSLARDRGRFGQFF

abundance: .
j_gene: TRBJ1-2
d_gene: TRBD1
v_gene: TRBV25-1
CDR3nt: TGTGCCAGTTCGACAGGGGGCGCCTATGGCTACACCTTC
CDR3aa: CASSTGGAYGYTF

abundance: .
j_gene: TRBJ1-1
d_gene: .
v_gene: TRBV28
CDR3nt: TGTGCCAGCAGTTTAGTCAGGGCTGGCGCTGAAGCTTTCTTT
CDR3aa: CASSLVRAGAEAFF

abundance: few
j_gene: TRBJ2-7
d_gene: TRBD2
v_gene: TRBV13
CDR3nt: TGTGCCAGCAGCTTACCTAGCGGGAGGTACGAGCAGTACTTC
CDR3aa: CASSLPSGRYEQYF

abundance: .
j_gene: TRBJ2-3
d_gene: TRBD2
v_gene: TRBV5-1
CDR3nt: TGCGCCAGCAGCGTGGGCCTAAGGACTAGCGGGAGGTACACAGATACGCAGTATTTT
CDR3aa: CASSVGLRTSGRYTDTQYF

abundance: .
j_gene: TRBJ1-5
d_gene: .
v_gene: TRBV15
CDR3nt: TGTGCCACCAGCAGAGATCGGGGTCAAGGCTATAGCAATCAGCCCCAGCATTTT
CDR3aa: CATSRDRGQGYSNQPQHF

abundance: .
j_gene: TRBJ2-7
d_gene: TRBD2
v_gene: TRBV30
CDR3nt: TGTGCCTGGAGTACCGGGACTAGCGGGAGCGAGCAGTACTTC
CDR3aa: CAWSTGTSGSEQYF

abundance: .
j_gene: TRBJ1-1
d_gene: TRBD1
v_gene: TRBV30
CDR3nt: TGTGCCTGGAGTGTAGACAGGGGCACTGAAGCTTTCTTT
CDR3aa: CAWSVDRGTEAFF

abundance: .
j_gene: TRBJ1-4
d_gene: .
v_gene: TRBV29-1
CDR3nt: TGCAGCGTTGAATCTTCTGAGGATGGTGAAAAACTGTTTTTT
CDR3aa: CSVESSEDGEKLFF

abundance: .
j_gene: TRBJ1-1
d_gene: TRBD1
v_gene: TRBV9
CDR3nt: TGTGCCAGCAGCCCCCCCCCTGGGACAGGGACGGGGAACACTGAAGCTTTCTTT
CDR3aa: CASSPPPGTGTGNTEAFF

abundance: .
j_gene: TRBJ2-7
d_gene: .
v_gene: TRBV7-9
CDR3nt: TGTGCCAGCAGCTCGACCCCAGGGATGGACGAGCAGTACTTC
CDR3aa: CASSSTPGMDEQYF

abundance: .
j_gene: TRBJ2-7
d_gene: .
v_gene: TRBV27
CDR3nt: TGTGCCAGCAGTTTACTATCCGACTTTGGGTCTGAGCAGTACTTC
CDR3aa: CASSLLSDFGSEQYF

abundance: .
j_gene: TRBJ2-3
d_gene: TRBD1
v_gene: TRBV11-2
CDR3nt: TGTGCCAGCAGCTTACCTCCAGGGGGCCTTCTAAGAGATACGCAGTATTTT
CDR3aa: CASSLPPGGLLRDTQYF

abundance: .
j_gene: TRBJ1-1
d_gene: .
v_gene: TRBV28
CDR3nt: TGTGCCAGCAAGAGAGGGTGGGGGAACACTGAAGCTTTCTTT
CDR3aa: CASKRGWGNTEAFF

abundance: .
j_gene: TRBJ1-2
d_gene: .
v_gene: TRBV29-1
CDR3nt: TGCAGCGTTGTTGGGGCTATCTATGGCTACACCTTC
CDR3aa: CSVVGAIYGYTF

abundance: .
j_gene: TRBJ2-3
d_gene: .
v_gene: TRBV5-1
CDR3nt: TGCGCCAGCAGCTTGAGCGGAACCACAGATACGCAGTATTTT
CDR3aa: CASSLSGTTDTQYF

abundance: .
j_gene: TRBJ2-2
d_gene: TRBD1
v_gene: TRBV4-1
CDR3nt: TGCGCCAGCAGCCAAGGACAGGGGATTTGGGAGCTGTTTTTT
CDR3aa: CASSQGQGIWELFF

abundance: .
j_gene: TRBJ2-6
d_gene: .
v_gene: TRBV28
CDR3nt: TGTGCCAGCAGTCGCAGGGGCTCCGGGGCCAACGTCCTGACTTTC
CDR3aa: CASSRRGSGANVLTF

abundance: few
j_gene: TRBJ1-6
d_gene: .
v_gene: TRBV25-1
CDR3nt: TGTGCCAGCAGTGAAACAACTAATTCACCCCTCCACTTT
CDR3aa: CASSETTNSPLHF

abundance: .
j_gene: TRBJ2-7
d_gene: .
v_gene: TRBV11-2
CDR3nt: TGTGCCAGCAGCCTAAGCAGGTACTACGAGCAGTACTTC
CDR3aa: CASSLSRYYEQYF

abundance: .
j_gene: TRBJ2-5
d_gene: .
v_gene: TRBV19
CDR3nt: TGTGCCAGTAGCGGGAGGGGGCTGGAGACCCAGTACTTC
CDR3aa: CASSGRGLETQYF

abundance: .
j_gene: TRBJ2-7
d_gene: .
v_gene: TRBV19
CDR3nt: TGTGCCAGTAGTATTCAGTGGACCCCCGATCAGGGCGAGCAGTACTTC
CDR3aa: CASSIQWTPDQGEQYF

abundance: .
j_gene: TRBJ2-7
d_gene: TRBD2
v_gene: TRBV27
CDR3nt: TGTGCCAGCAGTGGTTTAGAATTCACAGCTAGCGGGAGTCTCGAGCAGTACTTC
CDR3aa: CASSGLEFTASGSLEQYF

abundance: .
j_gene: TRBJ2-5
d_gene: .
v_gene: TRBV2
CDR3nt: TGTGCCAGCAGTGGATTAGCGGAACACCAAGAGACCCAGTACTTC
CDR3aa: CASSGLAEHQETQYF

abundance: once
j_gene: TRBJ1-5
d_gene: .
v_gene: TRBV10-2
CDR3nt: TGCGCCAGCAGTGAGTACCGGGACCAAACAGGGAATCAGCCCCAGCATTTT
CDR3aa: CASSEYRDQTGNQPQHF

abundance: .
j_gene: TRBJ2-2
d_gene: .
v_gene: TRBV28
CDR3nt: TGTGCCAGTCGAGGGACCGGGGAGCTGTTTTTT
CDR3aa: CASRGTGELFF

abundance: .
j_gene: TRBJ1-2
d_gene: TRBD1
v_gene: TRBV19
CDR3nt: TGTGCCAGTAGTCCCTTTATAGGACAGGGAAGGAGAGGCTACACCTTC
CDR3aa: CASSPFIGQGRRGYTF

abundance: .
j_gene: TRBJ2-7
d_gene: TRBD2
v_gene: TRBV19
CDR3nt: TGTGCCAGTAGTATTAGCGGGGCTTCGATCTACGAGCAGTACTTC
CDR3aa: CASSISGASIYEQYF

abundance: .
j_gene: TRBJ2-3
d_gene: TRBD2
v_gene: TRBV10-2
CDR3nt: TGCGCCAGCAGTGAGTCTCTCGCGGGAGGGCCCGTAGATACGCAGTATTTT
CDR3aa: CASSESLAGGPVDTQYF

abundance: .
j_gene: TRBJ1-1
d_gene: TRBD1
v_gene: TRBV9
CDR3nt: TGTGCCAGCAGCGTGGGACAGGGGCTGAACACTGAAGCTTTCTTT
CDR3aa: CASSVGQGLNTEAFF

abundance: .
j_gene: TRBJ2-3
d_gene: TRBD2
v_gene: TRBV7-2
CDR3nt: TGTGCCAGCAGCCCATCCGCCTTAGCGGGGGGGATCGCAGATACGCAGTATTTT
CDR3aa: CASSPSALAGGIADTQYF

abundance: .
j_gene: TRBJ2-7
d_gene: TRBD2
v_gene: TRBV5-1
CDR3nt: TGCGCCCATTTACTCGCGGGAGGATCCAGCGAGCAGTACTTC
CDR3aa: CAHLLAGGSSEQYF

abundance: .
j_gene: TRBJ1-2
d_gene: .
v_gene: TRBV13
CDR3nt: TGTGCCAGCAGTTTTGGGGGGGATGGCTACACCTTC
CDR3aa: CASSFGGDGYTF

abundance: .
j_gene: TRBJ2-3
d_gene: TRBD2
v_gene: TRBV5-1
CDR3nt: TGCGCCAGCTTCCCCCGGGACTACCACCCGTTCGCAGATACGCAGTATTTT
CDR3aa: CASFPRDYHPFADTQYF

abundance: .
j_gene: TRBJ1-1
d_gene: .
v_gene: TRBV6-5
CDR3nt: TGTGCCAGCAGTTACAGGGGCGACACTGAAGCTTTCTTT
CDR3aa: CASSYRGDTEAFF

abundance: .
j_gene: TRBJ2-2
d_gene: .
v_gene: TRBV9
CDR3nt: TGTGCCAGCAGCGCCGGCGGGACCGGGGAGCTGTTTTTT
CDR3aa: CASSAGGTGELFF

abundance: once
j_gene: TRBJ2-3
d_gene: .
v_gene: TRBV7-9
CDR3nt: TGTGCCAGCAGCTCTACGCATGGGCCGCGAGCGGATACAGATACGCAGTATTTT
CDR3aa: CASSSTHGPRADTDTQYF

abundance: .
j_gene: TRBJ2-7
d_gene: .
v_gene: TRBV9
CDR3nt: TGTGCCAGCAGCGTAGGGGGTTCGGCGGGCTACGAGCAGTACTTC
CDR3aa: CASSVGGSAGYEQYF

abundance: .
j_gene: TRBJ2-1
d_gene: TRBD2
v_gene: TRBV28
CDR3nt: TGTGCCAGCAGTTTCCTAGCGGGAGTCTACAATGAGCAGTTCTTC
CDR3aa: CASSFLAGVYNEQFF

abundance: .
j_gene: TRBJ2-1
d_gene: TRBD2
v_gene: TRBV15
CDR3nt: TGTGCCACCAGCAGTAGCGGGTCCTTCAATGAGCAGTTCTTC
CDR3aa: CATSSSGSFNEQFF

abundance: .
j_gene: TRBJ1-1
d_gene: TRBD1
v_gene: TRBV30
CDR3nt: TGTGCCTGGAAGCGGGACAGGGGAATTCGCAACACTGAAGCTTTCTTT
CDR3aa: CAWKRDRGIRNTEAFF

abundance: .
j_gene: TRBJ2-7
d_gene: .
v_gene: TRBV21-1
CDR3nt: TGTGCCACCGAACAGGGGGTATGGTGGTACGAGCAGTACTTC
CDR3aa: CATEQGVWWYEQYF

abundance: once
j_gene: TRBJ2-2
d_gene: TRBD2
v_gene: TRBV4-1
CDR3nt: TGCGCCAGCAGCCAACGGACTAGCGGCCTTACGAACACCGGGGAGCTGTTTTTT
CDR3aa: CASSQRTSGLTNTGELFF

abundance: .
j_gene: TRBJ2-3
d_gene: .
v_gene: TRBV5-4
CDR3nt: TGTGCCAGCAGCTTTCCGGGACTTAGCACAGATACGCAGTATTTT
CDR3aa: CASSFPGLSTDTQYF

abundance: .
j_gene: TRBJ1-2
d_gene: TRBD1
v_gene: TRBV7-3
CDR3nt: TGTGCCAGCAGCTTAGTACCGCGAACGACAGGGGACTATGGCTACACCTTC
CDR3aa: CASSLVPRTTGDYGYTF